The source of this T cell receptor (beta chain) is a study of blood T cell repertoires in COVID-19. Only in-frame clones appear in the TCRdb table, and some are missing; sequencing was by immunoSEQ multiplex PCR. The sample lists 360,000 or so clones; 75% to 90% were seen once. The TCR was taken from a woman aged 45-59 years who had recovered from COVID-19. Material: PBMCs or T cells enriched from blood (not recorded which).

CDR3 coding DNA: TGTGCCAGCGGAGCGGGGAGTAACTATGGCTACACCTTC. Its translation: CASGAGSNYGYTF. The chain couples TRBV6-5 to TRBJ1-2; D unresolved. The CDR3 is made up of 13 amino acids. V shed 8 bases and J shed 1 base, with 11 bases lying between them. Germline V gives CDR1 MNHEY, CDR2 SVGAGI.